One sample yielded the 2 T cell receptor beta chains listed below, sequenced in a study of blood T cell repertoires in COVID-19. Here immunoSEQ multiplex PCR was the method, and the copy in TCRdb shows in-frame clones only, minus some. Among 330,000 or so clones listed, over 80% were seen once. Sequenced input: peripheral blood. The source is a man aged 30 to 39 with COVID-19, enrolled during active disease.

This clone was detected ten times or more. This chain connects TRBV7-2 to TRBJ1-6; tentative D call: TRBD1 (5 bases). V lost 2 bases and J lost 9, with 8 bases in between. Germline V CDR1 and CDR2: SGHTA, FQGNSA. The CDR3 sequence is 13 residues long. The CDR3 bases are TGTGCCAGCAGCTTACAGGACACTTCACCCCTCCACTTT. This gives the protein CASSLQDTSPLHF.

The chain joins TRBV7-2 to TRBJ1-2, with a tentative D call TRBD1 (6 bases). Germline assignment: CDR1 SGHTA and CDR2 FQGNSA. Trimming took 1 base from V and 4 from J, leaving 10 bases between them. CDR3 length: 14 residues. This CDR3 reads CASSLEQGGYGYTF. In DNA, the CDR3 is TGTGCCAGCAGCTTAGAACAGGGTGGCTATGGCTACACCTTC.